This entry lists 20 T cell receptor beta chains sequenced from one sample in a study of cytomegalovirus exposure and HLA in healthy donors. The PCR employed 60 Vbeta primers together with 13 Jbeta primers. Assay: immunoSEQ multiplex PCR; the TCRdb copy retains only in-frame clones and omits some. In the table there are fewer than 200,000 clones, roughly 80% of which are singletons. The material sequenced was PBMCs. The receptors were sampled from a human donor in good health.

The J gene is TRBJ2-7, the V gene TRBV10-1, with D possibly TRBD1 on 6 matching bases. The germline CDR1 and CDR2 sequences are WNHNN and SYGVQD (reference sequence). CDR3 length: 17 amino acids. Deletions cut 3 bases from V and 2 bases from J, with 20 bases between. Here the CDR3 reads CASSDHGSYGQPYEQYF. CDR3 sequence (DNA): TGCGCCAGCAGTGACCACGGATCCTATGGACAGCCCTACGAGCAGTACTTC.

The CDR3 sequence is CAISESGTSSGNTIYF. The CDR3, as DNA: TGTGCCATCAGTGAGTCGGGGACTTCTTCTGGAAACACCATATATTTT. The rearrangement uses TRBV10-3 and TRBJ1-3; D possibly corresponds to TRBD1 (5 bases). Germline assignment: CDR1 ENHRY and CDR2 SYGVKD. CDR3 length equals 16 residues. The germline V and J ends were trimmed by 0 bases and 1 base, with 10 bases remaining between them.

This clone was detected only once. The CDR3 protein is CASSELSGKGNSPLHF. CDR3 in DNA: TGTGCCAGCAGTGAATTAAGCGGGAAGGGCAATTCACCCCTCCACTTT. The chain joins TRBV6-1 to TRBJ1-6, with D hard to call. The CDR3 totals 16 residues. Germline V gene data show CDR1 as MNHNS and CDR2 as SASEGT. V dropped 2 bases and J dropped 7 bases, with 15 bases sitting between them.

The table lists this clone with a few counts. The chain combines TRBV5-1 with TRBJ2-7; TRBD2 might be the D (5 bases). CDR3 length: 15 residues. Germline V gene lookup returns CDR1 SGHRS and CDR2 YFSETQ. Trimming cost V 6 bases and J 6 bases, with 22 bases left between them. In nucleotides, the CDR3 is TGCGCCAGCAAATTCTTGGACTCAGGACCCCGCGAGCAGTACTTC. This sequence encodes CASKFLDSGPREQYF.

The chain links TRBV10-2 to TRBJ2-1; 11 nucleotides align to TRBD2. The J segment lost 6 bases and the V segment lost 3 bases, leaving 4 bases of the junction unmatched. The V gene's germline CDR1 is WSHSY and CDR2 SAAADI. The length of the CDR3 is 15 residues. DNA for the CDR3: TGCGCCAGCAGTGATCCTAGCGGGGGGTCCAATGAGCAGTTCTTC. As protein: CASSDPSGGSNEQFF.

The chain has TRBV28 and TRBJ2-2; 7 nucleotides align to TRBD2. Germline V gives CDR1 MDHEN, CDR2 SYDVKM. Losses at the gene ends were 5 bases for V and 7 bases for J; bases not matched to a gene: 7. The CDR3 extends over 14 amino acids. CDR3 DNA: TGTGCCAGCAGTCCCCTTGGGGGGGGCGGGGAGCTGTTTTTT. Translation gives CASSPLGGGGELFF. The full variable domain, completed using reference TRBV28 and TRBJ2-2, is DVKVTQSSRYLVKRTGEKVFLECVQDMDHENMFWYRQDPGLGLRLIYFSYDVKMKEKGDIPEGYSVSREKKERFSLILESASTNQTSMYLCASSPLGGGGELFFGEGSRLTVL.

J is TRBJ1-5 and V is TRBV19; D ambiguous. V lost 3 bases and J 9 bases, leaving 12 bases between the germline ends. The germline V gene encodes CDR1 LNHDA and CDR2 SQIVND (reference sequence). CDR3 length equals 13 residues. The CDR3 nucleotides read TGTGCCAGTAGTATCCTGGGCCCTGGGCCCCAGCATTTT. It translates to CASSILGPGPQHF.

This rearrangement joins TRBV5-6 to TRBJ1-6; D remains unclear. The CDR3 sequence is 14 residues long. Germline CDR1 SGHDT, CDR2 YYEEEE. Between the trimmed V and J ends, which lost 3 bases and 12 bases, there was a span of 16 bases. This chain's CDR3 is CASSSSYVYGPLHF. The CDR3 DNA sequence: TGTGCCAGCAGCTCATCGTACGTATACGGACCCCTCCACTTT.

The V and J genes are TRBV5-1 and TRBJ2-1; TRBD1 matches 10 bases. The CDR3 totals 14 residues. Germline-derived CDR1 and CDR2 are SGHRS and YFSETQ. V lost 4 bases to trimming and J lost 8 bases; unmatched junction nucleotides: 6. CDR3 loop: CASSPRQGAHEQFF. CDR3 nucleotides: TGCGCCAGCAGCCCCCGACAGGGGGCGCATGAGCAGTTCTTC. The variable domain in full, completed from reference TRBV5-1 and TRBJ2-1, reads KAGVTQTPRYLIKTRGQQVTLSCSPISGHRSVSWYQQTPGQGLQFLFEYFSETQRNKGNFPGRFSGRQFSNSRSEMNVSTLELGDSALYLCASSPRQGAHEQFFGPGTRLTVL.

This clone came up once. The CDR3 sequence: CATTWDRASNEQYF. For the CDR3, the DNA is TGTGCCACCACATGGGACAGGGCTTCTAACGAGCAGTACTTC. The chain couples TRBV2 to TRBJ2-7; 9 bases are shared with TRBD1. The germline gives CDR1 SNHLY, CDR2 FYNNEI. The CDR3 sequence is 14 residues long. V gave up 10 bases and J gave up 5 bases; unmatched junction bases: 12.

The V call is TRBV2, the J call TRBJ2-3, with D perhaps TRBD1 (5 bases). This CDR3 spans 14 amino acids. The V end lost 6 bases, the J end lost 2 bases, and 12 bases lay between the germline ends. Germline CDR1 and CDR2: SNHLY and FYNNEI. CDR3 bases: TGTGCCAGCAGAAGCAGGGTCCCCACAGATACGCAGTATTTT. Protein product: CASRSRVPTDTQYF.

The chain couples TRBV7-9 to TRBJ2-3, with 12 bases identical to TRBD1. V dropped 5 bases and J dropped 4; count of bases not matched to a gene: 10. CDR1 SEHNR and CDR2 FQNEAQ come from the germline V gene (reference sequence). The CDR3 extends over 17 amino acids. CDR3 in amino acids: CASSAAGTGGFADTQYF. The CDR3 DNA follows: TGTGCCAGCAGCGCAGCCGGGACAGGGGGCTTCGCAGATACGCAGTATTTT.

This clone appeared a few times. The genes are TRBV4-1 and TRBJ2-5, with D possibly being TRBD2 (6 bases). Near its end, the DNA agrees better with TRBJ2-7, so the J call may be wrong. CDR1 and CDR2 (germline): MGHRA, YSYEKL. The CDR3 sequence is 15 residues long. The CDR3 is CASSQAMAGTYEQYF. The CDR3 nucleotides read TGCGCCAGCAGCCAGGCAATGGCGGGGACCTACGAGCAGTACTTC.

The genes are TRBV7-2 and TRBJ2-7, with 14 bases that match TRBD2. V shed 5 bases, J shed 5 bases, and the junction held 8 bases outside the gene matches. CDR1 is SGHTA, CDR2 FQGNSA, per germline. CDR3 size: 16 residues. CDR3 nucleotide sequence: TGTGCCAGCAGCGGGGGACTAGCGGGGGCCCTTGACGAGCAGTACTTC. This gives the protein CASSGGLAGALDEQYF.

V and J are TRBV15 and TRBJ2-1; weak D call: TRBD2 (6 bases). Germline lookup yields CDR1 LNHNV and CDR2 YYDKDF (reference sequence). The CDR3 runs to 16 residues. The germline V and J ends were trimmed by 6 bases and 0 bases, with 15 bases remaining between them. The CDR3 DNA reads TGTGCCACCAGTAAGATGGAGGGGAGCTCCTACAATGAGCAGTTCTTC. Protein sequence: CATSKMEGSSYNEQFF. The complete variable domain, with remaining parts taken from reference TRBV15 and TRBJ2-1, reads DAMVIQNPRYQVTQFGKPVTLSCSQTLNHNVMYWYQQKSSQAPKLLFHYYDKDFNNEADTPDNFQSRRPNTSFCFLDIRSPGLGDTAMYLCATSKMEGSSYNEQFFGPGTRLTVL.

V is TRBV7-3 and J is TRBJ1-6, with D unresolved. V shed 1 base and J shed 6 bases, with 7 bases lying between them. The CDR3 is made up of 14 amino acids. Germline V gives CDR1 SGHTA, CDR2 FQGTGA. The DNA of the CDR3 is TGTGCCAGCAGCTTAAATCCCTCTAATTCACCCCTCCACTTT. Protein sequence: CASSLNPSNSPLHF. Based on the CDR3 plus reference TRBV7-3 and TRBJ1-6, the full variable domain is GAGVSQTPSNKVTEKGKYVELRCDPISGHTALYWYRQSLGQGPEFLIYFQGTGAADDSGLPNDRFFAVRPEGSVSTLKIQRTERGDSAVYLCASSLNPSNSPLHFGNGTRLTVT.

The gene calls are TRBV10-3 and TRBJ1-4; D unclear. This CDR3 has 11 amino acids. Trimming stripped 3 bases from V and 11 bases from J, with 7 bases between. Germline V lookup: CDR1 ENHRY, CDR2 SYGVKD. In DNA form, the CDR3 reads TGTGCCATCAGTGATGGCATGAAACTGTTTTTT. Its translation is CAISDGMKLFF.

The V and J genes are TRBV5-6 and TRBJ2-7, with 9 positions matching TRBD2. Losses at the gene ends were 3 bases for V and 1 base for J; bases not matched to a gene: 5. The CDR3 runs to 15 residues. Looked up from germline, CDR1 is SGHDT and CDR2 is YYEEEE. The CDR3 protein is CASSSGLAESYEQYF. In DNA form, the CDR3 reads TGTGCCAGCAGCTCGGGACTAGCTGAGTCCTACGAGCAGTACTTC.

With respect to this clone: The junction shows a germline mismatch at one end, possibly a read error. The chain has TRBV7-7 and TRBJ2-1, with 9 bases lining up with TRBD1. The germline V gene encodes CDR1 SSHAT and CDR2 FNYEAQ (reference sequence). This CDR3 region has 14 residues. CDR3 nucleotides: TGTGCTAGCAGCCGGACAGGGGCCGGCAATGAGCAGTTCTTC. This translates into CASSRTGAGNEQFF.

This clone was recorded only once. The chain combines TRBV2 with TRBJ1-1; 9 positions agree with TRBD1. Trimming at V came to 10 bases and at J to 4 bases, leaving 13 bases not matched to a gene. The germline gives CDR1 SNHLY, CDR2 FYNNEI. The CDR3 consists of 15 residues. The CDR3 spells CATRIQGAGFTEAFF. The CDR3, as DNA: TGTGCCACCAGAATACAGGGGGCCGGGTTCACTGAAGCTTTCTTT.